The 28 T cell receptor beta chains listed next were all sequenced from one sample in a study of regulatory T cells in long-lasting Graves disease. As to time point: persistent/refractory GD, antithyroid drugs over 5 years with positive TRAb. Making the TCR library involved RNA that had been extracted from PBMCs. The authors built TCR beta libraries using iRepertoire HTBI primers and Arm-PCR of CDR3 regions. TCRdb reanalysed the multiplex PCR reads using MiXCR and keeps one entry per CDR3 protein. The sample lists more than 300,000 distinct CDR3 sequences; about 18% were seen once. Material: peripheral blood mononuclear cells (PBMCs), obtained when the disease was refractory, from a patient treated with antithyroid drugs. The source of these receptors is a female donor with Graves disease.

As concerns this clonotype: A much larger clone differs by one base, so this may be a read error. The chain carries TRBV6-1 and TRBJ2-2, with D unresolved. The germline gives CDR1 MNHNS, CDR2 SASEGT. The CDR3 length is 12 residues. The chain's CDR3 is CACSELAGELFF. Written as DNA, the CDR3 is TGTGCCTGCAGTGAATTAGCCGGGGAGCTGTTTTTT.

This clonotype has at least ten counts. The rearrangement joins TRBV28 to TRBJ2-7, with 10 bases fitting TRBD2. Per the germline V gene, CDR1 is MDHEN and CDR2 is SYDVKM. J lost 4 bases, V lost 6 bases, and 3 bases had no gene match. The CDR3 totals 13 residues. The CDR3 loop reads CASRVAGGYEQYF. Here the CDR3 DNA reads TGTGCCAGCAGAGTAGCGGGAGGTTACGAGCAGTACTTC.

With regard to this clonotype: A much more abundant neighbour one base away suggests this may be a read error. The chain carries TRBV7-3 and TRBJ1-2, with unresolved D. Trimming removed 5 bases from V and 9 bases from J, with 10 bases in between. CDR3 length: 11 residues. Germline V CDR1 and CDR2: SGHTA, FQGTGA. The CDR3 loop reads CASSAGGSYTF. CDR3 nucleotides: TGTGCCAGCAGCGCCGGCGGGAGCTACACCTTC.

V usage is TRBV20-1 and J usage is TRBJ2-7, with 9 nucleotides matching TRBD1. The CDR3 loop spans 13 amino acids. Germline assignment: CDR1 DFQATT and CDR2 SNEGSKA (reference sequence). Unmatched junction bases numbered 6, after V lost 6 bases and J lost 3 bases. The CDR3 DNA reads as TGCAGTGCAAAACAGGGGGCACTCTACGAGCAGTACTTC. Residues: CSAKQGALYEQYF.

This clonotype occurred a few times. V and J are TRBV20-1 and TRBJ2-7; TRBD2 matches at 16 bases. V dropped 2 bases and J dropped 6; count of bases not matched to a gene: 7. This CDR3 region has 16 residues. Per the germline V gene, CDR1 is DFQATT and CDR2 is SNEGSKA (reference sequence). This chain's CDR3 is CSARPPGLAGGREQYF. The DNA for the CDR3 is TGCAGTGCTAGACCCCCGGGACTAGCGGGAGGGCGCGAGCAGTACTTC.

In its sample, this clonotype was seen many times. The chain combines TRBV3-1 with TRBJ1-1, with a weak D call TRBD1 (6 bases). Trimming removed 0 bases at V and 1 base at J, with 12 bases between. Germline lookup yields CDR1 LGHDT and CDR2 YNNKEL (reference sequence). This CDR3 contains 16 residues. CDR3 nucleotide sequence: TGTGCCAGCAGCCAAGACCGACAGGCCTCGAACACTGAAGCTTTCTTT. The encoded protein is CASSQDRQASNTEAFF.

The table lists this clonotype with a count of one. The chain links TRBV28 to TRBJ2-2; TRBD2 aligns across 12 bases. J lost 1 base, V lost 4 bases, and 7 bases had no gene match. CDR1 is MDHEN, CDR2 SYDVKM, per germline. The CDR3 is 18 amino acids. The CDR3 bases are TGTGCCAGCAGTTCACGACTAGCGGGAGCTATGAACACCGGGGAGCTGTTTTTT. Amino acid sequence: CASSSRLAGAMNTGELFF.

The table lists this clonotype with many counts. Mismatch with germline at one junction end may stem from a read error. The chain combines TRBV30 with TRBJ1-4; D ambiguous. Germline lookup yields CDR1 GTSNPN and CDR2 SVGIG (reference sequence). This CDR3 comprises 12 residues. CDR3 sequence (DNA): TGTGCCTGGAGTCTGACTAAAGAAAAACTGTTTTTT. Protein sequence: CAWSLTKEKLFF.

V usage is TRBV19 and J usage is TRBJ1-1, with TRBD1 matching 12 bases. Losses at the gene ends were 4 bases for V and 3 bases for J; bases not matched to a gene: 6. This CDR3 has 16 amino acids. Germline V CDR1 and CDR2: LNHDA, SQIVND (reference sequence). The CDR3 region has the DNA TGTGCCAGTAGTAAGATCCGGGACAGGGGGCACACTGAAGCTTTCTTT. Encoded protein: CASSKIRDRGHTEAFF.

This clonotype was seen a handful of times. The chain joins TRBV15 to TRBJ1-2; D gene ambiguous. The CDR3 sequence is 15 residues long. V lost 0 bases and J 4 bases, leaving 12 bases between the germline ends. The germline CDR1 and CDR2 sequences are LNHNV and YYDKDF (reference sequence). The CDR3 coding sequence is TGTGCCACCAGCAGAGAGGGGAACGGGCTCTATGGCTACACCTTC. It is translated as CATSREGNGLYGYTF.

This clonotype has just a few counts. The CDR3 sequence: CASSVMGGQGSGANVLTF. CDR3 in DNA: TGTGCCAGCAGTGTCATGGGGGGACAGGGCTCTGGGGCCAACGTCCTGACTTTC. The J gene is TRBJ2-6, the V gene TRBV2; TRBD1 aligns across 9 bases. The junction had 7 bases not matched to a gene; V was cut back by 4 bases and J by 0 bases. This CDR3 contains 18 residues. Germline CDR1 and CDR2: SNHLY and FYNNEI. Full variable domain (rest looked up from reference TRBV2 and TRBJ2-6): EPEVTQTPSHQVTQMGQEVILRCVPISNHLYFYWYRQILGQKVEFLVSFYNNEISEKSEIFDDQFSVERPDGSNFTLKIRSTKLEDSAMYFCASSVMGGQGSGANVLTFGAGSRLTVL.

The table lists this clonotype with a few counts. The chain uses TRBV5-1 and TRBJ2-7, with D possibly matching TRBD2 (5 bases). Germline-derived CDR1 and CDR2 are SGHRS and YFSETQ. Trimming cost V 2 bases and J 3 bases, with 18 bases left between them. This CDR3 has 16 amino acids. The CDR3 bases are TGCGCCAGCAGCTTAGGGTTGGCCGCGGGCCTCTACGAGCAGTACTTC. Translated, it gives CASSLGLAAGLYEQYF.

The chain links TRBV30 to TRBJ2-1; 9 bases map to TRBD2. V lost 4 bases, J lost 4 bases, and 2 bases stayed unmatched. Germline V gene sequence: CDR1 GTSNPN, CDR2 SVGIG (reference sequence). This CDR3 contains 13 residues. The CDR3 reads CAWNLAGYNEQFF. In DNA, the CDR3 is TGTGCCTGGAATCTAGCGGGGTACAATGAGCAGTTCTTC.

In this sample, this clonotype turned up many times. The chain has TRBV7-2 and TRBJ2-7; possibly TRBD2 for D (5 bases). The CDR3 has 15 amino acids. Germline V gene data show CDR1 as SGHTA and CDR2 as FQGNSA. V was clipped by 1 base and J by 6 bases, with 16 bases between them. The CDR3 sequence: CASSLDRGGPVEQYF. CDR3 bases: TGTGCCAGCAGCTTAGATCGCGGCGGGCCAGTCGAGCAGTACTTC.

The chain combines TRBV20-1 with TRBJ2-1; the D gene is possibly TRBD1 (5 bases). The CDR3 has 13 amino acids. The germline V and J ends were trimmed by 1 base and 5 bases, with 9 bases remaining between them. The germline V gene has CDR1 DFQATT and CDR2 SNEGSKA (reference sequence). The CDR3 sequence is CSARGVTDNEQFF. In DNA form, the CDR3 reads TGCAGTGCTAGAGGGGTGACAGACAATGAGCAGTTCTTC.

The sample holds a few counts of this clonotype. The chain carries TRBV7-9 and TRBJ1-1; D remains ambiguous. Per the germline V gene, CDR1 is SEHNR and CDR2 is FQNEAQ (reference sequence). The CDR3 consists of 13 residues. V lost 3 bases and J lost 1, with 6 bases in between. The CDR3 loop reads CASSFVPNTEAFF. As DNA, the CDR3 is TGTGCCAGCAGCTTTGTCCCGAACACTGAAGCTTTCTTT.

At least ten counts were recorded for this clonotype. This chain connects TRBV18 to TRBJ2-7, with D possibly being TRBD1 (6 bases). The CDR3 runs 14 residues. Per germline, CDR1 KGHSH and CDR2 LQKENI. V lost 0 bases and J lost 2, with 8 bases in between. The CDR3: CASSPPDSAYEQYF. CDR3 sequence (DNA): TGTGCCAGCTCACCACCGGACAGTGCCTACGAGCAGTACTTC.

The chain recombines TRBV6-1 with TRBJ1-5; 8 bases map to TRBD1. The CDR3 has 20 amino acids. Germline values: CDR1 MNHNS, CDR2 SASEGT. V was clipped by 6 bases and J by 6 bases; unmatched bases: 25. CDR3 region: CASSYVGDRRASQAGQPQHF. CDR3 bases: TGTGCCAGCAGCTACGTCGGGGACAGGAGGGCCTCTCAGGCAGGTCAGCCCCAGCATTTT.

This clonotype was picked up a small number of times. The genes are TRBV19 and TRBJ1-4; weak D call: TRBD1 (5 bases). The ends were cut back, 3 bases at V and 4 bases at J, with 9 bases in the middle. The length of the CDR3 is 14 residues. Germline V gene lookup returns CDR1 LNHDA and CDR2 SQIVND (reference sequence). The CDR3 sequence is CASSIGDFNEKLFF. The CDR3 nucleotides read TGTGCCAGTAGTATCGGGGACTTTAATGAAAAACTGTTTTTT.

This clonotype has a count of ten or more. CDR3 in DNA: TGTGCCAGCAGCCCCGGGCCTCGGGGCACCGGGGAGCTGTTTTTT. Its translation is CASSPGPRGTGELFF. The rearrangement joins TRBV7-3 to TRBJ2-2, with D perhaps TRBD2 (5 bases). CDR3 length equals 15 residues. Per germline, CDR1 SGHTA and CDR2 FQGTGA. V lost 5 bases and J lost 4, with 14 bases in between.

This clonotype was detected only once. This may be a read error, as it is one base from a much larger clone. The genes are TRBV4-1 and TRBJ2-5, with D possibly being TRBD1 or TRBD2 (5 bases each). Germline values: CDR1 MGHRA, CDR2 YSYEKL. There are 14 residues in the CDR3. Trimming removed 1 base from V and 9 bases from J, with 15 bases in between. CDR3 amino acids: CASSQGGAKGAQYF. CDR3 sequence (DNA): TGCGCCAGCAGCCAAGGAGGGGCCAAAGGGGCCCAGTACTTC.

This clonotype appeared many times. The genes are TRBV15 and TRBJ2-7; D is perhaps TRBD1 or TRBD2 (5 bases each). Germline V gene sequence: CDR1 LNHNV, CDR2 YYDKDF (reference sequence). The ends were cut back, 1 base at V and 0 bases at J, with 13 bases in the middle. The CDR3 extends over 16 amino acids. The CDR3 DNA is TGTGCCACCAGCAGAGTTAGGGCAGGGAGCTCCTACGAGCAGTACTTC. This gives the protein CATSRVRAGSSYEQYF.

This clonotype occurred a few times. The rearrangement uses TRBV5-5 and TRBJ1-5; 7 positions agree with TRBD1. The V segment lost 4 bases and the J segment 4 bases; nucleotides outside the gene matches: 5. The CDR3 totals 14 residues. Looked up from germline, CDR1 is SGHKS and CDR2 is YYEKEE (reference sequence). CDR3 nucleotide sequence: TGTGCCAGCAGCCGGGACAGTGAGAATCAGCCCCAGCATTTT. Translating gives CASSRDSENQPQHF.

There are a few counts of this clonotype. CDR3: CASSFWGRVTEAFF. The CDR3 DNA sequence: TGTGCCAGCAGTTTTTGGGGGCGGGTCACTGAAGCTTTCTTT. J is TRBJ1-1 and V is TRBV12-3 or TRBV12-4, with a weak D call TRBD1 (6 bases). V was shortened by 3 bases and J by 4 bases, with 12 bases between the two germline ends. The CDR3 runs to 14 residues.

Details on this clonotype: No conserved phenylalanine or tryptophan ends this CDR3, so it is likely a read error. The chain has TRBV2 and TRBJ1-6; no clear D. The CDR3 totals 12 residues. CDR1 and CDR2 from the germline V gene are SNHLY and FYNNEI. V lost 6 bases and J 10 bases, leaving 10 bases between the germline ends. The CDR3 sequence: CASRENTSPLHL. CDR3 bases: TGTGCCAGCAGGGAGAATACCTCACCCCTCCACCTT.

This clonotype came up many times. This chain uses TRBV3-1 with TRBJ2-7; 8 nucleotides align to TRBD1. V dropped 3 bases and J dropped 3; count of bases not matched to a gene: 10. CDR1 is LGHDT, CDR2 YNNKEL, per germline (reference sequence). The CDR3 spans 16 residues. CDR3 nucleotides: TGTGCCAGCAGCCAGGTGGAGACAGGGGCTAACTACGAGCAGTACTTC. Its protein is CASSQVETGANYEQYF.

This chain uses TRBV5-1 with TRBJ2-1; the D is unclear. The V end lost 5 bases, the J end lost 8 bases, and 17 bases lay between the germline ends. The CDR3 sequence is 14 residues long. Germline V gives CDR1 SGHRS, CDR2 YFSETQ. In nucleotides, the CDR3 is TGCGCCAGCAGTCTGGGCCGGTTTTACGATGAGCAGTTCTTC. This translates into CASSLGRFYDEQFF.

The chain carries TRBV30 and TRBJ1-2, with D unresolved. The germline V and J ends were trimmed by 0 bases and 2 bases, with 7 bases remaining between them. The CDR3 has 13 amino acids. Germline CDR1 GTSNPN, CDR2 SVGIG (reference sequence). CDR3 residues: CAWSVLKNYGYTF. CDR3 bases: TGTGCCTGGAGTGTGCTCAAGAACTATGGCTACACCTTC.